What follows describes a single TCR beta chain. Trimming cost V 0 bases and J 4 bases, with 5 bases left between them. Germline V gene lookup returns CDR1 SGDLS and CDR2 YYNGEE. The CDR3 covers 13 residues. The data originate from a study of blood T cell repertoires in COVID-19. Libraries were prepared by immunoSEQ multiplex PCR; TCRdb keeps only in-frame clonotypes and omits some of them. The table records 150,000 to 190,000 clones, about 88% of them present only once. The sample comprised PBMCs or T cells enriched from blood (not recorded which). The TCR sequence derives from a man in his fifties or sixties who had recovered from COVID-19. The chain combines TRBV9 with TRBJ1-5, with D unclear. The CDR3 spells CASSVVENQPQHF. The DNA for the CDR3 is TGTGCCAGCAGCGTAGTTGAGAATCAGCCCCAGCATTTT.